One sample yielded the 5 T cell receptor beta chains listed below, sequenced in a study of blood T cell repertoires in COVID-19. The table came from immunoSEQ multiplex PCR; TCRdb's copy has only in-frame clones and leaves some out. The sample lists about 380,000 clones; around 89% were seen once. The specimen sequenced was PBMCs or T cells enriched from blood (not recorded which). The receptors stem from a young woman who had recovered from COVID-19.

The chain is built from TRBV5-1 and TRBJ2-1; 7 nucleotides line up with TRBD1. V shed 1 base and J 6 bases; nucleotides not matched to a gene: 7. The CDR3 length is 15 residues. Germline CDR1 reads SGHRS; CDR2 reads YFSETQ. The CDR3 nucleotides read TGCGCCAGCAGCTTGAACCAGGGGGAAGCCAATGAGCAGTTCTTC. Translation: CASSLNQGEANEQFF.

The rearrangement joins TRBV21-1 to TRBJ1-5; the listed D gene, TRBD1, was not tested against the DNA. TRBV21-1 is a pseudogene. CDR3 length equals 17 residues. CDR3 in DNA: TGTGCCAGCAGCACACAGCCGGGACAGAATTTGAATCAGCCCCAGCATTTT. Amino acids: CASSTQPGQNLNQPQHF.

This rearrangement joins TRBV5-5 to TRBJ2-5, with TRBD2 identical over 8 bases. The junction had 2 bases not matched to a gene; V was cut back by 2 bases and J by 5 bases. This CDR3 has 13 amino acids. Germline V gene data show CDR1 as SGHKS and CDR2 as YYEKEE (reference sequence). This CDR3 is CASSFGGRETQYF. The CDR3 region has the DNA TGTGCCAGCAGCTTTGGCGGGAGGGAGACCCAGTACTTC.

The DNA of the CDR3 is TGTGCCAGCAGCCAAGCGATAGGGGGGGGGAATGAGCAGTTCTTC. This translates into CASSQAIGGGNEQFF. The chain couples TRBV4-2 to TRBJ2-1; maybe TRBD2 (7 bases). This CDR3 has 15 residues. V lost 1 base and J lost 7, with 14 bases in between. CDR1 and CDR2 from the germline V gene are LGHNA and YNFKEQ.

This chain uses TRBV11-2 with TRBJ1-6, with D unclear. The CDR3 spans 14 residues. Germline values: CDR1 SGHAT, CDR2 FQNNGV. Trimming shortened V by 3 bases and J by 4 bases, and 7 bases separated the two germline ends. CDR3 sequence reads: CASSFPGYNSPLHF. In DNA form, the CDR3 reads TGTGCCAGCAGCTTCCCCGGGTATAATTCACCCCTCCACTTT.